These 23 T cell receptor beta chains were sequenced from one sample in a study of early T cells in non-severe SARS-CoV-2 infection. MiXCR, run by TCRdb on the 5' RACE reads, gives a single entry per CDR3 protein. Of around 67,000 distinct CDR3 sequences detected, approximately 12% appear once; the ten largest clones hold roughly 6%. The sequencing input was whole blood. The receptors shown here come from an adult who was a healthcare worker with PCR-confirmed SARS-CoV-2 infection or an uninfected control (not recorded which).

In this sample, this clonotype turned up a few times. V and J are TRBV7-8 and TRBJ1-1, with 12 positions matching TRBD1. V lost 6 bases and J lost 0; bases outside the gene matches: 8. CDR1 and CDR2 (germline): SGHVS, FQNEAQ. The CDR3 runs 17 residues. CDR3 in DNA: TGTGCCAGCAGACTTACCGGGACAGGGGGCTTGAACACTGAAGCTTTCTTT. It is translated as CASRLTGTGGLNTEAFF. Looking up the rest from reference TRBV7-8 and TRBJ1-1 gives the full variable domain: GAGVSQSPRYKVAKRGQDVALRCDPISGHVSLFWYQQALGQGPEFLTYFQNEAQLDKSGLPSDRFFAERPEGSVSTLKIQRTQQEDSAVYLCASRLTGTGGLNTEAFFGQGTRLTVV.

This clonotype showed up many times. This sequence joins TRBV19 and TRBJ2-1; D is undetermined. Per germline, CDR1 LNHDA and CDR2 SQIVND (reference sequence). The CDR3 contains 16 residues. V shed 6 bases and J shed 0 bases, with 15 bases lying between them. The CDR3 here is CASSPRPTSSYNEQFF. CDR3 in DNA: TGTGCCAGTAGCCCCCGCCCTACGAGCTCCTACAATGAGCAGTTCTTC.

The chain links TRBV20-1 to TRBJ2-2; 12 bases line up with TRBD2. The V gene end was trimmed by 6 bases and the J gene end by 5 bases; junction bases not matched to a gene: 4. This CDR3 spans 14 amino acids. Looked up from germline, CDR1 is DFQATT and CDR2 is SNEGSKA (reference sequence). The CDR3 DNA reads as TGCAGTGCCCGACTAGCGGGGGTGACCGGGGAGCTGTTTTTT. It specifies CSARLAGVTGELFF.

This chain links TRBV20-1 with TRBJ2-4; D ambiguous. The ends were cut back, 3 bases at V and 0 bases at J, with 6 bases in the middle. The CDR3 totals 13 residues. Germline values: CDR1 DFQATT, CDR2 SNEGSKA (reference sequence). CDR3 sequence: CSASVLAKNIQYF. DNA for the CDR3: TGCAGTGCTAGTGTCTTAGCCAAAAACATTCAGTACTTC.

This clonotype was counted at least ten times. The V call is TRBV29-1, the J call TRBJ2-2; 8 bases are shared with TRBD1. This CDR3 is 11 amino acids long. Trimming at V came to 6 bases and at J to 6 bases, leaving 0 bases not matched to a gene. In germline, CDR1 is SQVTM, CDR2 ANQGSEA. The CDR3 DNA reads as TGCAGCGTGGGACAGGCCGGGGAGCTGTTTTTT. This sequence encodes CSVGQAGELFF.

This clonotype was detected only a few times. The J gene is TRBJ1-1, the V gene TRBV6-1, with 7 bases identical to TRBD1. The CDR3 consists of 16 residues. Trimming took 7 bases from V and 4 from J; bases not matched to a gene: 15. Germline CDR1 and CDR2: MNHNS and SASEGT. The CDR3 region is CASTPGQTNIGTEAFF. Here the CDR3 DNA reads TGTGCCAGCACGCCGGGACAGACCAATATAGGCACTGAAGCTTTCTTT.

As concerns this clonotype: This may be a read error, as it is one base from a much larger clone. V gene TRBV12-3 or TRBV12-4 combines with J gene TRBJ1-1, with D hard to call. Between the trimmed V and J ends, which lost 3 bases and 5 bases, there was a span of 4 bases. The CDR3 covers 11 residues. CDR3 coding DNA: TGTGCCAGCAGTTTTGAAACTGAAGCTTTCTTT. Translating it yields CASSFETEAFF.

The chain combines TRBV29-1 with TRBJ2-1; 10 bases match TRBD2. There are 13 residues in the CDR3. V was pared by 8 bases and J by 4 bases, with 5 bases of the junction left unmatched. Germline-derived CDR1 and CDR2 are SQVTM and ANQGSEA. The CDR3 region is CSLQRGGYNEQFF. The DNA of the CDR3 is TGCAGCCTCCAGCGGGGGGGATACAATGAGCAGTTCTTC.

J is TRBJ1-2 and V is TRBV5-1, with D uncertain. CDR1 SGHRS and CDR2 YFSETQ come from the germline V gene. V dropped 6 bases and J dropped 2 bases, with 11 bases sitting between them. This CDR3 is built from 13 residues. Written as DNA, the CDR3 is TGCGCCAGCACCCGATCCCTAAACTATGGCTACACCTTC. Translating it yields CASTRSLNYGYTF.

J is TRBJ2-7 and V is TRBV3-1, with 16 positions matching TRBD2. The V and J ends lost 4 bases and 4 bases, in that order; junction bases with no gene match: 4. CDR1 and CDR2 (germline): LGHDT, YNNKEL (reference sequence). CDR3 length: 16 amino acids. CDR3 nucleotides: TGTGCCAGCAGCCTGGGACTAGCGGGGGGGCCTTACGAGCAGTACTTC. This gives the protein CASSLGLAGGPYEQYF.

This clonotype came up a few times. The V gene is TRBV9, the J gene TRBJ2-3; D is possibly TRBD1 (5 bases). The CDR3 runs to 13 residues. Germline-derived CDR1 and CDR2 are SGDLS and YYNGEE. V shed 4 bases and J shed 5 bases, with 11 bases lying between them. The CDR3 protein is CASSLARVDTQYF. Written as DNA, the CDR3 is TGTGCCAGCAGCCTGGCCAGGGTAGATACGCAGTATTTT.

This clonotype was found a few times. The chain carries TRBV7-4 and TRBJ2-7; D unresolved. This CDR3 has 15 amino acids. Per the germline V gene, CDR1 is SGHVT and CDR2 is SQSDAQ. Trimming took 4 bases from V and 6 from J, leaving 19 bases between them. The CDR3 loop is CASSSAKVLRSEQYF. The CDR3 nucleotides are TGTGCCAGCAGCTCGGCAAAAGTCCTACGAAGCGAGCAGTACTTC.

In this sample, this clonotype turned up a few times. The gene calls are TRBV20-1 and TRBJ1-2; D might be TRBD1 (6 bases). CDR3 length equals 12 residues. Germline CDR1 reads DFQATT; CDR2 reads SNEGSKA (reference sequence). V lost 4 bases and J lost 4, with 10 bases in between. The CDR3 coding sequence is TGCAGTGCTACCACAGGGACCTATGGCTACACCTTC. Amino acids: CSATTGTYGYTF.

This clonotype showed up just a few times. This chain links TRBV20-1 with TRBJ2-7; maybe TRBD1 (5 bases). CDR3 length: 13 amino acids. CDR1 DFQATT and CDR2 SNEGSKA come from the germline V gene (reference sequence). Trimming removed 4 bases from V and 5 bases from J, with 15 bases in between. CDR3 DNA: TGCAGTGCTACGCAGGGATTTCCCAACGAGCAGTACTTC. Protein sequence: CSATQGFPNEQYF.

This clonotype was detected ten times or more. The CDR3 sequence is CASSLDSSYEQYF. In DNA, the CDR3 is TGTGCCAGCAGCTTGGACAGCTCCTACGAGCAGTACTTC. This chain connects TRBV7-2 to TRBJ2-7, with D maybe TRBD1 (6 bases). The germline gives CDR1 SGHTA, CDR2 FQGNSA. With 3 bases removed from V and 0 bases from J, the gap between germline ends came to 6 bases. There are 13 residues in the CDR3.

This clonotype was detected ten times or more. The rearrangement joins TRBV12-3 or TRBV12-4 to TRBJ1-5, with a possible D match to TRBD1 (5 bases). The ends were cut back, 5 bases at V and 2 bases at J, with 16 bases in the middle. The CDR3 runs to 16 residues. The chain's CDR3 is CASSPSARVGNQPQHF. The CDR3 region has the DNA TGTGCCAGCAGTCCCTCCGCCAGGGTTGGCAATCAGCCCCAGCATTTT.

This clonotype was recorded many times. The genes are TRBV18 and TRBJ2-3; a weak D match, TRBD1 (6 bases). This CDR3 is 16 amino acids long. Trimming took off 6 bases at V and 2 bases at J, with 18 bases between the two ends. Germline-derived CDR1 and CDR2 are KGHSH and LQKENI. Here the CDR3 reads CASSLMQGILTDTQYF. CDR3 coding DNA: TGTGCCAGCTCCCTAATGCAGGGGATTCTCACAGATACGCAGTATTTT.

The J gene is TRBJ2-1, the V gene TRBV7-2; D not certain. Germline V gene sequence: CDR1 SGHTA, CDR2 FQGNSA. CDR3 size: 15 residues. The V and J ends lost 5 bases and 3 bases respectively, with 14 bases between them. CDR3 loop: CASSPPGTYYNEQFF. The CDR3 bases are TGTGCCAGCAGCCCCCCCGGCACCTACTACAATGAGCAGTTCTTC.

The V call is TRBV12-3 or TRBV12-4, the J call TRBJ1-3; D is unclear. The CDR3 consists of 14 residues. The ends were cut back, 1 base at V and 4 bases at J, with 8 bases in the middle. CDR3 coding DNA: TGTGCCAGCAGTTTAGGGTCCCACGGAAACACCATATATTTT. This codes for CASSLGSHGNTIYF.

This clonotype appeared a few times. This rearrangement joins TRBV27 to TRBJ2-4; D gene ambiguous. The CDR3 is made up of 17 amino acids. Germline loops: CDR1 MNHEY, CDR2 SMNVEV (reference sequence). Trimming cost V 3 bases and J 3 bases, with 18 bases left between them. CDR3: CASSFHSKLMGKNIQYF. Written as DNA, the CDR3 is TGTGCCAGCAGTTTTCATAGCAAACTGATGGGCAAAAACATTCAGTACTTC.

This clonotype was seen many times. This rearrangement joins TRBV24-1 to TRBJ2-2, with 11 bases that match TRBD2. With 3 bases clipped from V and 3 bases from J, the junction kept 11 bases outside the gene matches. Germline V gives CDR1 KGHDR, CDR2 SFDVKD. This CDR3 region has 19 residues. The CDR3 coding sequence is TGTGCCACCAGTGATCGACTAGCGGGATCACCGTCGGACACCGGGGAGCTGTTTTTT. Translated, it gives CATSDRLAGSPSDTGELFF.

This clonotype has ten or more counts. The rearrangement uses TRBV4-1 and TRBJ2-3; 9 bases align to TRBD1. J gave up 3 bases and V 0 bases, and 10 bases lay outside the gene matches. The CDR3 is made up of 18 amino acids. The germline CDR1 and CDR2 sequences are MGHRA and YSYEKL. CDR3 region: CASSQDSPGQGLTDTQYF. The CDR3 DNA reads as TGCGCCAGCAGCCAAGACAGTCCGGGACAGGGTCTAACAGATACGCAGTATTTT.

The rearrangement links TRBV14 to TRBJ2-1, with D tentatively TRBD2 (5 bases). The germline V and J ends were trimmed by 0 bases and 10 bases, with 10 bases remaining between them. CDR1 is SGHDN, CDR2 FVKESK, per germline. This CDR3 has 13 residues. The CDR3 region is CASSQEMRAEQFF. CDR3 sequence (DNA): TGTGCCAGCAGCCAAGAGATGAGGGCCGAGCAGTTCTTC.